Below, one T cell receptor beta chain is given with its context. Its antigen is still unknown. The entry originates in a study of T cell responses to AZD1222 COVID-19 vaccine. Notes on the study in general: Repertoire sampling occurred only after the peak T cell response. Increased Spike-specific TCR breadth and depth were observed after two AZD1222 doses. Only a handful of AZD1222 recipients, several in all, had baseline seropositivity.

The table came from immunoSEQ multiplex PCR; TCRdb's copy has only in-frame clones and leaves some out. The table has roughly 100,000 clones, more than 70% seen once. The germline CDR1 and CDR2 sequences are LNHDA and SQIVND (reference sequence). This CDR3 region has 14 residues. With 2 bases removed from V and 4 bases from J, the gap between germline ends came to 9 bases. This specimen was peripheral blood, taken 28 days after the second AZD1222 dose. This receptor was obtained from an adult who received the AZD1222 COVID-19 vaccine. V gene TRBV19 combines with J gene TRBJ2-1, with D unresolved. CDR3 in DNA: TGTGCCAGTAGTATATCCATCTGGTACAATGAGCAGTTCTTC. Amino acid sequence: CASSISIWYNEQFF. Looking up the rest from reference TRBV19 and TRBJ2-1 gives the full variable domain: DGGITQSPKYLFRKEGQNVTLSCEQNLNHDAMYWYRQDPGQGLRLIYYSQIVNDFQKGDIAEGYSVSREKKESFPLTVTSAQKNPTAFYLCASSISIWYNEQFFGPGTRLTVL.